This is a list of T cell receptor beta chains from one sample in a study of siplizumab effects on memory and regulatory T cells. Data came from immunoSEQ multiplex PCR; TCRdb stores just in-frame clones and leaves some out. The sample shows 100,000 to 110,000 clones, about 90% of them seen only once. Sequencing was done on a sample of CD4+ T cells sorted from blood. The receptors stem from a human donor in good health. CDR3s include the opening cysteine and the closing phenylalanine or tryptophan. A D gene is named only where the DNA matches it firmly. Clone size is given for some rows only: seen once, a few or many times, or a class if the clone is expanded.

CDR3 length	J gene	D gene	clone size	V gene	CDR3 DNA	CDR3 protein
15	TRBJ1-5	TRBD1	NA	TRBV27	TGTGCCAGCAGTCCAAGGACAGGGCAGGGTCAGCCCCAGCATTTT	CASSPRTGQGQPQHF
16	TRBJ2-4	NA	NA	TRBV7-2	TGTGCCAGCAGCTTACCTTACGCGGGGGCCAGAAACATTCAGTACTTC	CASSLPYAGARNIQYF
17	TRBJ1-1	TRBD1	NA	TRBV27	TGTGCCAGCAGTTTAGGAGACAGGGGAGGGACTAACACTGAAGCTTTCTTT	CASSLGDRGGTNTEAFF
14	TRBJ1-2	TRBD1	NA	TRBV19	TGTGCCAGTAGTCAACAGGGGGTAGACTATGGCTACACCTTC	CASSQQGVDYGYTF
15	TRBJ2-1	TRBD2	NA	TRBV6-5	TGTGCCAGCACCCGAACTAGCGGGGGGGCGAATGAGCAGTTCTTC	CASTRTSGGANEQFF
14	TRBJ2-2	TRBD1	NA	TRBV5-4	TGTGCCAGCAACCCACAGGGGCAGTTCGGGGAGCTGTTTTTT	CASNPQGQFGELFF
13	TRBJ2-1	TRBD2	NA	TRBV6-6	TGTGCCAGCAGTAGCGGGGGGAGGAATGAGCAGTTCTTC	CASSSGGRNEQFF
15	TRBJ2-1	NA	NA	TRBV9	TGTGCCAGCAGGGGGGACGACAGGTCCCACAATGAGCAGTTCTTC	CASRGDDRSHNEQFF
13	TRBJ1-5	NA	NA	TRBV6-1	TGTGCCAGCAGTGATCGGCGTGATCAGCCCCAGCATTTT	CASSDRRDQPQHF
13	TRBJ1-2	TRBD1	once	TRBV28	TGTGCCAGCAGCCGGGGACAGGGGTACGGCTACACCTTC	CASSRGQGYGYTF
16	TRBJ1-1	TRBD1	NA	TRBV2	TGTGCCACACAGAGGGCAGGGGGGGGCCGGAACACTGAAGCTTTCTTT	CATQRAGGGRNTEAFF
16	TRBJ2-5	TRBD2	NA	TRBV5-1	TGCGCCAGCAGCTTGAATAGCGGGGGGCCGGGGGAGACCCAGTACTTC	CASSLNSGGPGETQYF
14	TRBJ1-5	NA	NA	TRBV5-4	TGTGCCAGCAGGCCCTATGGCATGAATCAGCCCCAGCATTTT	CASRPYGMNQPQHF
16	TRBJ2-3	NA	NA	TRBV7-9	TGTGCCAGCAGCTTATTGGCTGGGGCCGCCACAGATACGCAGTATTTT	CASSLLAGAATDTQYF
15	TRBJ1-1	NA	NA	TRBV19	TGTGCCAGTAGTATAACGAGACAGAAGAACACTGAAGCTTTCTTT	CASSITRQKNTEAFF
11	TRBJ1-2	TRBD1	NA	TRBV29-1	TGCAGCGGGGGACAGGACTATGGCTACACCTTC	CSGGQDYGYTF
16	TRBJ2-5	TRBD1	NA	TRBV5-6	TGTGCCAGCAGGACGATAGGACAGGGCAACCAAGAGACCCAGTACTTC	CASRTIGQGNQETQYF
16	TRBJ2-1	TRBD2	NA	TRBV15	TGTGCCACCAGCAGAATGCTAGCGGGGCCTCTGGATGAGCAGTTCTTC	CATSRMLAGPLDEQFF
14	TRBJ1-5	NA	NA	TRBV2	TGTGCTACAGGTAGGGACTATAGCAATCAGCCCCAGCATTTT	CATGRDYSNQPQHF
15	TRBJ1-4	TRBD1	NA	TRBV6-8	TGTGCCAGCAGTTACTCGGGACAGGGAAGTGAAAAACTGTTTTTT	CASSYSGQGSEKLFF
14	TRBJ2-3	NA	NA	TRBV6-5	TGTGCCAGCAATCTCGGGGGGCTGGGAGATACGCAGTATTTT	CASNLGGLGDTQYF
14	TRBJ1-2	NA	NA	TRBV4-2	TGTGCCAGCAGCCAGAGTGGGGCTGACTATGGCTACACCTTC	CASSQSGADYGYTF
15	TRBJ1-2	TRBD1	NA	TRBV7-7	TGTGCCAGCAGCTTAAAGGGACAGGGGGACTATGGCTACACCTTC	CASSLKGQGDYGYTF
14	TRBJ2-2	NA	NA	TRBV11-3	TGTGCCAGCAGTGGGGACTCCTTCCCTGGGGAGCTGTTTTTT	CASSGDSFPGELFF
15	TRBJ1-2	NA	NA	TRBV5-1	TGCGCCAGCAGCTTGGCGATTACAGGACCTACTGCGAACACCTTC	CASSLAITGPTANTF
14	TRBJ1-2	NA	NA	TRBV19	TGTGCCAGTAGTATCGGGACAACTAACTATGGCTACACCTTC	CASSIGTTNYGYTF
15	TRBJ2-3	NA	NA	TRBV9	TGTGCCAGCAGCGGTGATGGGGTAAGCACAGATACGCAGTATTTT	CASSGDGVSTDTQYF
14	TRBJ2-2	TRBD2	NA	TRBV2	TGTGCCAGCAGGCTAGCGGGGGGTACCGGGGAGCTGTTTTTT	CASRLAGGTGELFF
14	TRBJ2-1	NA	NA	TRBV4-1	TGCGCCAGCAGCCAACCGCCCCCGAACGGAGAGCAGTTCTTC	CASSQPPPNGEQFF
12	TRBJ2-7	TRBD1	NA	TRBV25-1	TGTGCCAGCAATAACAGGGGGCGCGAGCAGTACTTC	CASNNRGREQYF
18	TRBJ2-1	NA	few	TRBV2	TGTGCCAGCAGTCGGACCCGATCTAGACAGTTCAGTTACAATGAGCAGTTCTTC	CASSRTRSRQFSYNEQFF
16	TRBJ2-7	TRBD1	NA	TRBV4-1	TGCGCCAGCAGCCAAGCAAATGACAGGGGGCGTTACGAGCAGTACTTC	CASSQANDRGRYEQYF
12	TRBJ1-4	NA	NA	TRBV6-5	TGTGCCAGCAGTTACTCGGGTGAAAAACTGTTTTTT	CASSYSGEKLFF
17	TRBJ1-5	NA	once	TRBV21-1	TGTGCCAGCAGCAAAGTGACAGGGAGGTTGAGGGATCAGCCCCAGCATTTT	CASSKVTGRLRDQPQHF
17	TRBJ1-1	TRBD1	NA	TRBV27	TGTGCCAGCAGCTTAACCGAGACAGGGTTTGGGAACACTGAAGCTTTCTTT	CASSLTETGFGNTEAFF
14	TRBJ1-1	NA	NA	TRBV7-9	TGTGCCAGCAGCTCTGACCTCAAGAACACTGAAGCTTTCTTT	CASSSDLKNTEAFF
13	TRBJ2-5	TRBD1	NA	TRBV5-1	TGCGCCAGCAGCCCACAGGGGCAAGAGACCCAGTACTTC	CASSPQGQETQYF
17	TRBJ1-4	NA	NA	TRBV11-2	TGTGCCAGCAGCGTCTCCCGGGCCAAACTCGGTCATGAAAAACTGTTTTTT	CASSVSRAKLGHEKLFF
11	TRBJ2-2	NA	NA	TRBV20-1	TGCAGTGCAAGGGTCGCCGGGGAGCTGTTTTTT	CSARVAGELFF
15	TRBJ2-5	NA	NA	TRBV7-9	TGTGCCAGCAGCCCGGGCCCTCTCCCGGGAGAGACCCAGTACTTC	CASSPGPLPGETQYF
11	TRBJ2-1	NA	NA	TRBV19	TGTGCCAGTAGGACCGGCTCGGAGCAGTTCTTC	CASRTGSEQFF
12	TRBJ2-5	NA	NA	TRBV28	TGTGCCAGCAGTGTCAGGGAAGAGACCCAGTACTTC	CASSVREETQYF
12	TRBJ2-5	NA	NA	TRBV18	TGTGCCAGCTCACCCGGGATAGAGACCCAGTACTTC	CASSPGIETQYF
13	TRBJ1-2	NA	NA	TRBV27	TGTGCCAGCAGTTTAAGGGCGGAGTATGGCTACACCTTC	CASSLRAEYGYTF
12	TRBJ1-2	TRBD1	few	TRBV6-1	TGTGCCAGCATCCGGACAGGGCTCTCGGCCACCTTC	CASIRTGLSATF
13	TRBJ1-1	NA	NA	TRBV4-1	TGCGCCAGCAGCCCATGGGATGGTACTGAAGCTTTCTTT	CASSPWDGTEAFF